This paragraph covers one TCR beta chain sequence. The data originate from a study of shared clonotypes between healthy human individuals. Some clones are missing from TCRdb's copy, which holds only in-frame ones; the method was immunoSEQ multiplex PCR. This sample carries over a million clones, about 98% of them seen once, and the ten largest clones take about 0.45%. V gave up 5 bases and J gave up 3 bases; unmatched junction bases: 7. The CDR3 has 16 residues. Germline V gene lookup returns CDR1 SGHVS and CDR2 FNYEAQ. This clonotype was obtained from a man aged 25 to 40 in good health. Sequences were obtained from naive CD4+ T cells sorted from blood. Documented subset: CD45RA+ positively selected. The chain joins TRBV7-6 to TRBJ2-1, with 10 bases lining up with TRBD1. The CDR3 reads CASSPGTGERYNEQFF. CDR3 nucleotides: TGTGCCAGCAGCCCCGGGACAGGGGAACGCTACAATGAGCAGTTCTTC.